Detailed here is one T cell receptor beta chain. Its antigen is still unknown. This sample is drawn from a study of cytomegalovirus exposure and HLA in healthy donors. Broader study findings: For most subjects, TCR beta sequences were reported to predict HLA-A and HLA-B alleles with accuracy. Later, an analysis found that common viral pathogens appeared to be linked with several of the most significant clusters. Among CMV-associated TCR beta chains, most appeared HLA-restricted in a later analysis.

This CDR3 is 11 amino acids long. PCR involved 60 Vbeta and 13 Jbeta primers. Original data processing: Later reanalysis found around 74 million unique TCR beta chains, 10 million to 14 million of them shared. TCRdb's copy holds only in-frame clones and misses some; the assay was immunoSEQ multiplex PCR. V and J calls and clone size come straight from that table; D and trimming were deduced from the DNA. Here the sample table reports around 100,000 clones. The source material was PBMCs. This chain connects TRBV12-2 to TRBJ2-2; TRBD1 is the table's D call and was not checked against the DNA. TRBV12-2 is listed as a pseudogene. The clonotype comes from a man between 40 and 49 years old in good health and CMV-seropositive. CDR3 DNA: TGTGCAAGTCGCTTGGGGCGGGAGCTGTTTTTT. Amino acid sequence: CASRLGRELFF.